The next 31 T cell receptor beta chains were all read from a single sample in a study of blood T cell repertoires in COVID-19. The method was immunoSEQ multiplex PCR; TCRdb's version includes in-frame clones alone and lacks a portion of them. This table has a few hundred thousand clones, about 88% appearing once. Material: PBMCs or T cells enriched from blood (not recorded which). These receptors all stem from a woman between 50 and 59 years old who had recovered from COVID-19.

The chain couples TRBV6-5 to TRBJ2-1, with 9 bases matching TRBD1. This CDR3 has 13 residues. Germline assignment: CDR1 MNHEY and CDR2 SVGAGI. V gave up 7 bases and J gave up 7 bases; unmatched junction bases: 5. DNA for the CDR3: TGTGCCAGCAACCCACAGGGGGCGAATGAGCAGTTCTTC. It is translated as CASNPQGANEQFF.

This chain uses TRBV2 with TRBJ2-7, with TRBD2 matching 7 bases. The CDR3 contains 15 residues. V gave up 6 bases and J gave up 3 bases; unmatched junction bases: 11. Germline CDR1 SNHLY, CDR2 FYNNEI. CDR3 protein: CASSLRRASGYEQYF. CDR3 in DNA: TGTGCCAGCAGCCTACGTAGGGCTAGCGGCTACGAGCAGTACTTC.

The chain has TRBV11-3 and TRBJ2-1; D gene unclear. Per germline, CDR1 SGHNT and CDR2 YENEEA. Trimming pared 1 base from V and 2 bases from J, leaving 12 bases between. CDR3 size: 16 residues. In DNA, the CDR3 is TGTGCCAGCAGCTTAGCTCCGACAACTCCCTACAATGAGCAGTTCTTC. Translated: CASSLAPTTPYNEQFF.

V usage is TRBV3-1 (or the pseudogene TRBV3-2) and J usage is TRBJ1-1; perhaps TRBD1 as D (5 bases). The CDR3 runs 14 residues. In germline, CDR1 is LGHDT, CDR2 YNNKEL (reference sequence). V was trimmed by 3 bases and J by 0 bases, leaving 8 bases between them. The CDR3 region has the DNA TGTGCCAGCAGCCACTTACAGGTGAACACTGAAGCTTTCTTT. It is translated as CASSHLQVNTEAFF.

The rearrangement uses TRBV19 and TRBJ1-4; D may be TRBD1 (6 bases). Trimming left V 4 bases short and J 8 bases short, with 14 bases between. Germline V gene lookup returns CDR1 LNHDA and CDR2 SQIVND (reference sequence). The CDR3 spans 14 residues. The CDR3 DNA follows: TGTGCCAGTAGTAGGACACCAGGGGCCGAAAAACTGTTTTTT. The encoded protein is CASSRTPGAEKLFF.

This chain joins TRBV4-3 and TRBJ2-2; 9 nucleotides match TRBD2. The ends lost 4 bases at V and 7 bases at J; junction bases unmatched: 4. CDR1 is LGHNA, CDR2 YSLEER, per germline. The CDR3 runs to 14 residues. The CDR3 sequence: CASSPGGGGGELFF. The CDR3 DNA is TGCGCCAGCAGCCCCGGCGGGGGGGGCGGGGAGCTGTTTTTT.

The genes are TRBV4-2 and TRBJ2-7; possibly TRBD2 for D (6 bases). V was cut by 4 bases and J by 7 bases, with 17 bases left in between. The germline CDR1 and CDR2 sequences are LGHNA and YNFKEQ. The CDR3 has 14 residues. The CDR3, as DNA: TGTGCCAGCAGCCGCGGGACCGCTACGAATGAGCAGTACTTC. This gives the protein CASSRGTATNEQYF.

The V and J genes are TRBV6-5 and TRBJ1-5; D possibly corresponds to TRBD1 (6 bases). CDR1 MNHEY and CDR2 SVGAGI come from the germline V gene. The CDR3 has 13 residues. Between the trimmed V and J ends, which lost 6 bases and 7 bases, there was a span of 13 bases. This CDR3 is CASRGATAQPQHF. The CDR3 DNA follows: TGTGCCAGCAGGGGGGCGACCGCCCAGCCCCAGCATTTT.

The chain combines TRBV28 with TRBJ1-6; D remains unclear. The CDR3 runs to 15 residues. V lost 11 bases to trimming and J lost 0 bases, with 14 bases between them. Germline values: CDR1 MDHEN, CDR2 SYDVKM. This CDR3 reads CASNRGLSYNSPLHF. CDR3 coding DNA: TGTGCCTCCAACCGGGGTCTCTCCTATAATTCACCCCTCCACTTT.

V gene TRBV10-1 combines with J gene TRBJ1-6; TRBD1 agrees at 9 bases. Germline values: CDR1 WNHNN, CDR2 SYGVQD (reference sequence). V lost 2 bases and J lost 10; bases outside the gene matches: 6. The CDR3 sequence is 15 residues long. CDR3 amino acids: CASSERQGGRSPLHF. The CDR3 DNA is TGCGCCAGCAGTGAGCGACAGGGGGGACGATCACCCCTCCACTTT.

The rearrangement uses TRBV9 and TRBJ2-1, with a weak D call TRBD2 (5 bases). This CDR3 comprises 15 residues. The V end lost 0 bases, the J end lost 1 base, and 8 bases lay between the germline ends. Germline V CDR1 and CDR2: SGDLS, YYNGEE. This CDR3 is CASSVDPGSYNEQFF. In nucleotides, the CDR3 is TGTGCCAGCAGCGTAGATCCGGGGTCCTACAATGAGCAGTTCTTC.

CDR3 region: CASQYGQGNSPLHF. As DNA, the CDR3 is TGTGCCTCCCAATATGGACAGGGTAATTCACCCCTCCACTTT. The chain couples TRBV9 to TRBJ1-6, with 8 bases that match TRBD1. Germline V gene sequence: CDR1 SGDLS, CDR2 YYNGEE. The J segment lost 6 bases and the V segment lost 10 bases, leaving 9 bases of the junction unmatched. This CDR3 comprises 14 residues.

V is TRBV5-8 and J is TRBJ2-7, with 10 bases fitting TRBD2. The CDR3 contains 16 residues. Germline trimming cut 4 bases from V and 2 bases from J; bases unmatched to any gene: 9. CDR1 and CDR2 from the germline V gene are SGHTS and YDEGEE. CDR3 DNA: TGTGCCAGCAGCGCCAGCGGAGCGGGAGGGGCCTACGAGCAGTACTTC. Translating it yields CASSASGAGGAYEQYF.

This chain links TRBV7-9 with TRBJ2-2, with D possibly matching TRBD2 (6 bases). The germline V gene has CDR1 SEHNR and CDR2 FQNEAQ (reference sequence). V gave up 2 bases and J gave up 4 bases, with 14 bases separating them. The CDR3 length is 16 residues. CDR3 sequence: CASSLSGGGSTGELFF. DNA for the CDR3: TGTGCCAGCAGCTTAAGCGGAGGAGGGAGCACCGGGGAGCTGTTTTTT.

The rearrangement joins TRBV12-3 or TRBV12-4 to TRBJ2-2; D unresolved. Trimming left V 5 bases short and J 2 bases short, with 3 bases between. The CDR3 runs to 12 residues. The CDR3 here is CASSQNTGELFF. In nucleotides, the CDR3 is TGTGCCAGCAGTCAAAACACCGGGGAGCTGTTTTTT.

Only one count was recorded for this clone. V and J are TRBV28 and TRBJ1-1, with D possibly being TRBD1 (5 bases). Germline assignment: CDR1 MDHEN and CDR2 SYDVKM. V was clipped by 7 bases and J by 1 base, with 22 bases between them. This CDR3 is built from 17 residues. The DNA for the CDR3 is TGTGCCAGCACTCCAGACAGAAATCAATCCCGGAACACTGAAGCTTTCTTT. This gives the protein CASTPDRNQSRNTEAFF.

CDR3 DNA sequence: TGCGCCAGCAGCTTACAGGGGGCGGATAATGAAAAACTGTTTTTT. Protein product: CASSLQGADNEKLFF. V gene TRBV5-1 combines with J gene TRBJ1-4; 9 bases agree with TRBD1. V gave up 2 bases and J gave up 4 bases; unmatched junction bases: 3. The germline V gene encodes CDR1 SGHRS and CDR2 YFSETQ. The CDR3 length is 15 residues.

This chain connects TRBV19 to TRBJ1-4; D is perhaps TRBD1 (5 bases). Germline loops: CDR1 LNHDA, CDR2 SQIVND (reference sequence). This CDR3 is 16 amino acids long. V dropped 0 bases and J dropped 3 bases, with 11 bases sitting between them. CDR3 nucleotide sequence: TGTGCCAGTAGTATAGATGGCCAGGGTTCTAATGAAAAACTGTTTTTT. Its protein product is CASSIDGQGSNEKLFF.

The rearrangement joins TRBV11-2 to TRBJ1-3, with D tentatively TRBD1 (6 bases). The CDR3 is 16 residues long. CDR1 SGHAT and CDR2 FQNNGV come from the germline V gene. The V end was cut by 7 bases, the J end by 4 bases, with 20 bases between. The chain's CDR3 is CASMGWGPRPGNTIYF. The CDR3 bases are TGTGCCAGCATGGGGTGGGGGCCGAGGCCAGGAAACACCATATATTTT.

The chain links TRBV18 to TRBJ2-2; TRBD2 might be the D (5 bases). This CDR3 spans 16 amino acids. Between the trimmed V and J ends, which lost 3 bases and 3 bases, there was a span of 14 bases. Germline CDR1 reads KGHSH; CDR2 reads LQKENI. CDR3 in DNA: TGTGCCAGCTCACCCAGGCTTCTGGGAGACACCGGGGAGCTGTTTTTT. Amino acid sequence: CASSPRLLGDTGELFF.

This sequence joins TRBV29-1 and TRBJ2-7; D not certain. Germline V gene data show CDR1 as SQVTM and CDR2 as ANQGSEA. The V end lost 4 bases, the J end lost 3 bases, and 7 bases lay between the germline ends. CDR3 length equals 11 residues. CDR3 coding DNA: TGCAGCGTTGGCGAAGTCTACGAGCAGTACTTC. It encodes CSVGEVYEQYF.

In regard to this clone: This sample includes further DNA sequences coding for the same CDR3. This CDR3 is CASSLVAGSYEQYF. For the CDR3, the DNA is TGCGCCAGCAGCTTGGTCGCCGGCTCCTACGAGCAGTACTTC. This chain uses TRBV5-1 with TRBJ2-7, with unresolved D. Per the germline V gene, CDR1 is SGHRS and CDR2 is YFSETQ. This CDR3 is built from 14 residues. Trimming removed 0 bases from V and 0 bases from J, with 7 bases in between.

The rearrangement joins TRBV7-2 to TRBJ1-5; D gene unclear. V gave up 2 bases and J gave up 2 bases, with 13 bases separating them. Germline-derived CDR1 and CDR2 are SGHTA and FQGNSA. This CDR3 has 16 residues. The CDR3 protein is CASSLKYGEGNQPQHF. CDR3 nucleotide sequence: TGTGCCAGCAGCTTAAAATATGGGGAGGGCAATCAGCCCCAGCATTTT.

J is TRBJ1-1 and V is TRBV5-6; D possibly corresponds to TRBD1 (6 bases). The CDR3 is 15 residues long. The germline V gene has CDR1 SGHDT and CDR2 YYEEEE. V was pared by 1 base and J by 0 bases, with 10 bases between. The CDR3 bases are TGTGCCAGCAGCTTGTATCAGGGGCTGAACACTGAAGCTTTCTTT. Translating it yields CASSLYQGLNTEAFF.

The chain has TRBV18 and TRBJ1-3, with 11 nucleotides matching TRBD1. CDR3 length: 15 residues. Germline trimming cut 1 base from V and 6 bases from J; bases unmatched to any gene: 2. Per germline, CDR1 KGHSH and CDR2 LQKENI. The CDR3 nucleotides are TGTGCCAGCTCACCACTGGGACAGGGGGAAAACACCATATATTTT. As protein: CASSPLGQGENTIYF.

The CDR3 DNA is TGTGCCAGTAGTGTACAGGTCTATGGCTACACCTTC. Encoded protein: CASSVQVYGYTF. The J gene is TRBJ1-2, the V gene TRBV19; possible D gene TRBD1, 5 bases. V was trimmed by 5 bases and J by 4 bases, leaving 8 bases between them. The CDR3 runs 12 residues. Germline assignment: CDR1 LNHDA and CDR2 SQIVND (reference sequence).

V is TRBV28 and J is TRBJ2-7; TRBD2 agrees at 9 bases. The CDR3 is 15 residues long. Per germline, CDR1 MDHEN and CDR2 SYDVKM. The J segment lost 2 bases and the V segment lost 2 bases, leaving 4 bases of the junction unmatched. The CDR3 region is CASSLAGGPTYEQYF. CDR3 nucleotides: TGTGCCAGCAGTTTAGCGGGAGGGCCCACCTACGAGCAGTACTTC.

V usage is TRBV28 and J usage is TRBJ1-5; tentatively, D is TRBD1 (6 bases). CDR1 is MDHEN and CDR2 is SYDVKM in the germline V gene. The CDR3 is 15 amino acids. V was shortened by 1 base and J by 4 bases, with 11 bases between the two germline ends. The DNA of the CDR3 is TGTGCCAGCAGTTTATTACAGGGCAGGAATCAGCCCCAGCATTTT. This gives the protein CASSLLQGRNQPQHF.

The CDR3 DNA is TGTGCCAGCTCTGGCGGGAGCTCCTACAATGAGCAGTTCTTC. This sequence encodes CASSGGSSYNEQFF. The rearrangement links TRBV6-6 to TRBJ2-1; 7 positions match TRBD2. V shed 8 bases, J shed 0 bases, and the junction held 4 bases outside the gene matches. Germline values: CDR1 MNHNY, CDR2 SVGAGI (reference sequence). CDR3 length: 14 amino acids.

J is TRBJ2-7 and V is TRBV11-1; a weak D match, TRBD1 (5 bases). Germline lookup yields CDR1 SGHAT and CDR2 FQDESV (reference sequence). This CDR3 spans 12 amino acids. The germline V and J ends were trimmed by 4 bases and 3 bases, with 7 bases remaining between them. The DNA of the CDR3 is TGTGCCAGCAGCTCCAGGGACTACGAGCAGTACTTC. This gives the protein CASSSRDYEQYF.

The chain combines TRBV5-5 with TRBJ2-1; D is perhaps TRBD2 (5 bases). CDR3 length equals 14 residues. CDR1 and CDR2 (germline): SGHKS, YYEKEE (reference sequence). V was trimmed by 4 bases and J by 14 bases, leaving 22 bases between them. The DNA for the CDR3 is TGTGCCAGCAGCGTCACCTGGACGTCGGGGTGGAAGTTCTTC. It translates to CASSVTWTSGWKFF.